This T cell receptor (beta chain) was sequenced in a study of cytomegalovirus exposure and HLA in healthy donors. PCR primers comprised 60 Vbeta and 13 Jbeta primers. Clones were read by immunoSEQ multiplex PCR, and TCRdb kept only the in-frame ones, dropping some. The table records 110,000 to 150,000 clones, roughly three quarters of them present only once. This receptor was obtained from a woman younger than 45 in good health and CMV-seronegative. The sequenced sample consisted of PBMCs.

The CDR3 is CASSIAGGADTQYF. In nucleotides, the CDR3 is TGTGCCAGTAGTATAGCGGGGGGAGCAGATACGCAGTATTTT. The J gene is TRBJ2-3, the V gene TRBV19, with 7 bases that match TRBD2. The length of the CDR3 is 14 residues. Per germline, CDR1 LNHDA and CDR2 SQIVND (reference sequence). Trimming at V came to 1 base and at J to 4 bases, leaving 2 bases not matched to a gene. Full variable domain (outside the CDR3, taken from reference TRBV19 and TRBJ2-3): DGGITQSPKYLFRKEGQNVTLSCEQNLNHDAMYWYRQDPGQGLRLIYYSQIVNDFQKGDIAEGYSVSREKKESFPLTVTSAQKNPTAFYLCASSIAGGADTQYFGPGTRLTVL.